This TCR beta chain was sequenced during a study of T cells in Graves' hyperthyroidism and ophthalmopathy. Study-level findings and limits: Clonotypes that were expanded in thyroid above 0.001 mostly appeared in blood too.

The germline V gene encodes CDR1 SNHLY and CDR2 FYNNEI. The CDR3 has 11 residues. The V end was cut by 11 bases, the J end by 6 bases, with 11 bases between. Subjects aged 18 to 65 presented with newly diagnosed hyperthyroidism of less than 2 months' duration. What was amplified from RNA transcripts were TCR beta CDR3 regions. TCR CDR3 regions were first amplified by RT-PCR with HTBI primers. One entry per CDR3 protein, called by TCRdb with MiXCR from the multiplex PCR reads. This sample has around 300,000 distinct CDR3 sequences; roughly 13% occur once, and the top ten carry 7.9%. This clonotype was counted ten times or more. The target antigen is unknown.

The chain uses TRBV2 and TRBJ2-1, with no clear D. Material: blood. This TCR came from a woman in her thirties or forties with Graves' hyperthyroidism. The chain's CDR3 is CAGKAFNEQFF. CDR3 sequence (DNA): TGTGCCGGAAAGGCTTTCAATGAGCAGTTCTTC.